A selection of T cell receptor beta chains follows, all from one sample in a study of T cell repertoires in cytomegalovirus infection. In TCRdb, the reads were re-called with MiXCR into one record per CDR3 protein. The repertoire consists of around 900,000 distinct CDR3 sequences, with roughly a third occurring once and the leading ten covering 13%. No cognate antigen is known for these TCRs. Sequences were derived from cultured CD8+ T cells from PBMCs, sampled from culture after CMV antigen stimulation. Receptor source: a human donor in good health (CMV status not recorded). Some clones in this sample may be carry-over from other donors' samples. The CDR3 runs from the conserved cysteine through the conserved F or W. The D gene is left open where the match is weak. Clone size is shown for a subset of rows, as once, few, many or a class of expanded clone.

.	TRBV20-1	.	TRBJ2-2	TGCAGTGCTAGGGAGACTCTATGGGCCGGGGAGCTGTTTTTT	CSARETLWAGELFF
.	TRBV5-6	TRBD1	TRBJ1-4	TGTGCCAGCAGCTTTGGACAGGTTAATGAAAAACTGTTTTTT	CASSFGQVNEKLFF
.	TRBV19	.	TRBJ2-7	TGTGCCAGTAGTATGACAGTGGGGTACGAGCAGTACTTC	CASSMTVGYEQYF
few	TRBV11-2	.	TRBJ1-1	TGTGCCAGCACTCTGGGGGGGGCGACTGAAGCTTTCTTT	CASTLGGATEAFF
.	TRBV25-1	TRBD1	TRBJ1-1	TGTGCCAGCAGTGACAGGGGGCAATCTCTCAACACTGAAGCTTTCTTT	CASSDRGQSLNTEAFF
.	TRBV12-3/TRBV12-4	.	TRBJ2-4	TGTGCCAACAGTCCCTCTCCCAAAAACATTCAGTACTTC	CANSPSPKNIQYF
.	TRBV7-6	.	TRBJ2-7	TGTGCCAGCAGCTTAAAGGCGCAGGGCCGCCCCTTGACCTACGAGCAGTACTTC	CASSLKAQGRPLTYEQYF
few	TRBV4-2	TRBD2	TRBJ2-2	TGTGCCAGCAGCCAAGATTCGGCGGGGGGCAGGACCGGGGAGCTGTTTTTT	CASSQDSAGGRTGELFF
.	TRBV2	.	TRBJ2-1	TGTGCCAGCCGGGAGTCCGTTCGATCCCAGGGGACTCACAATGAGCAGTTCTTC	CASRESVRSQGTHNEQFF
.	TRBV7-9	TRBD2	TRBJ2-5	TGTGCCAGCAGCTTCTCTAGCGGGGCCGCTGGGGAGACCCAGTACTTC	CASSFSSGAAGETQYF
many	TRBV7-9	.	TRBJ1-4	TGTGCCAGCAGCTTAGTCAGGGGTGGTGAAAAACTGTTTTTT	CASSLVRGGEKLFF